A single sample gave rise to the 6 T cell receptor beta chains below, sequenced in a study of cytomegalovirus exposure and HLA in healthy donors. Primers included in the PCR were 60 Vbeta and 13 Jbeta primers. Data came from immunoSEQ multiplex PCR; TCRdb stores just in-frame clones and leaves some out. The sample has about 130,000 clones, around 73% seen once; the top ten hold 1.3% to 1.5%. Specimen: PBMCs. Receptors were obtained from a female donor in good health and CMV-seronegative.

The genes are TRBV2 and TRBJ2-5; possibly TRBD2 for D (6 bases). TRBJ2-7 explains the end of the DNA better; the J call may be wrong. There are 13 residues in the CDR3. Germline V gene sequence: CDR1 SNHLY, CDR2 FYNNEI. Here the CDR3 reads CASSLTSSYEQYF. CDR3 nucleotide sequence: TGTGCCAGCAGCTTGACTAGCTCCTACGAGCAGTACTTC.

V is TRBV2 and J is TRBJ1-2; D is perhaps TRBD1 (5 bases). V was shortened by 6 bases and J by 8 bases, with 16 bases between the two germline ends. Germline V gene data show CDR1 as SNHLY and CDR2 as FYNNEI. The CDR3 runs 13 residues. CDR3 amino acids: CASRVTDYEGYTF. For the CDR3, the DNA is TGTGCCAGCAGGGTGACAGATTACGAGGGCTACACCTTC. Full variable domain (missing parts from reference TRBV2 and TRBJ1-2): EPEVTQTPSHQVTQMGQEVILRCVPISNHLYFYWYRQILGQKVEFLVSFYNNEISEKSEIFDDQFSVERPDGSNFTLKIRSTKLEDSAMYFCASRVTDYEGYTFGSGTRLTVV.

CDR3 sequence reads: CASSLNGLSSYEQYF. For the CDR3, the DNA is TGTGCCAGCAGCTTGAACGGGTTAAGCTCCTACGAGCAGTACTTC. The genes are TRBV5-4 and TRBJ2-7, with D uncertain. Germline assignment: CDR1 SGHNT and CDR2 YYREEE (reference sequence). The CDR3 contains 15 residues. Trimming removed 1 base from V and 0 bases from J, with 11 bases in between.

The chain combines TRBV6-1 with TRBJ1-2; TRBD1 aligns across 11 bases. Trimming took 2 bases from V and 7 from J; bases not matched to a gene: 3. The CDR3 is made up of 14 amino acids. Germline V CDR1 and CDR2: MNHNS, SASEGT. The CDR3 coding sequence is TGTGCCAGCAGTGAAACCGGGACAGGGGGTGGCTACACCTTC. Translating gives CASSETGTGGGYTF.

This sequence joins TRBV9 and TRBJ1-1; 7 bases align to TRBD1. The V gene end was trimmed by 4 bases and the J gene end by 3 bases; junction bases not matched to a gene: 6. Germline V gives CDR1 SGDLS, CDR2 YYNGEE. The CDR3 consists of 14 residues. For the CDR3, the DNA is TGTGCCAGCAGCACAGGGGATACGCACACTGAAGCTTTCTTT. It is translated as CASSTGDTHTEAFF.

The genes are TRBV30 and TRBJ2-1, with a possible D match to TRBD2 (7 bases). The CDR3 contains 17 residues. Germline assignment: CDR1 GTSNPN and CDR2 SVGIG (reference sequence). V lost 2 bases and J 5 bases, leaving 22 bases between the germline ends. This CDR3 reads CAWSKWGASGIHNEQFF. DNA of the CDR3: TGTGCCTGGAGTAAATGGGGGGCTAGCGGAATCCACAATGAGCAGTTCTTC.